The rows below give T cell receptor beta chains drawn from one sample of a study of naive and memory T cell subsets. In TCRdb, the UMI-ligation and nested PCR reads were re-called with MiXCR into one record per CDR3 protein. The table lists more than 30,000 distinct CDR3 sequences, roughly 6.6% of them singletons, with roughly 3.3% in the top ten. Sequencing was performed on skin, taken from a tuberculin skin test site. All receptors derive from an adult in good health. Both conserved end residues are part of each CDR3. A D gene is named only where the DNA matches it firmly. Rows may omit the clone size; those that give it use once, few, many or a size class.

v_call: TRBV28
j_call: TRBJ2-5
d_call: -
clone_size: many
cdr3_nt: TGTGCCAGCAGTTTAATAGGGACTGAAGAGACCCAGTACTTC
cdr3_aa: CASSLIGTEETQYF

v_call: TRBV6-1
j_call: TRBJ2-7
d_call: TRBD2
clone_size: few
cdr3_nt: TGTGCCAGCAGTGAACACGTAGCGGGGGAATCCTACGAGCAGTACTTC
cdr3_aa: CASSEHVAGESYEQYF

v_call: TRBV7-2
j_call: TRBJ2-1
d_call: -
clone_size: many
cdr3_nt: TGTGCCAGCAGCTTAAACGGAGCGCGGGATCCGGACAATGAGCAGTTCTTC
cdr3_aa: CASSLNGARDPDNEQFF

v_call: TRBV19
j_call: TRBJ1-2
d_call: -
clone_size: few
cdr3_nt: TGTGCCAGTACCGGGACATACTATGGCTACACCTTC
cdr3_aa: CASTGTYYGYTF

v_call: TRBV7-2
j_call: TRBJ2-3
d_call: -
clone_size: many
cdr3_nt: TGTGCCAGCAGCTTAGGACCCGTTCTAAGCACAGATACGCAGTATTTT
cdr3_aa: CASSLGPVLSTDTQYF

v_call: TRBV7-9
j_call: TRBJ2-3
d_call: -
clone_size: few
cdr3_nt: TGTGCCAGCAGCTCGACCGGCGGATCCCCAGATACGCAGTATTTT
cdr3_aa: CASSSTGGSPDTQYF

v_call: TRBV27
j_call: TRBJ2-3
d_call: TRBD2
clone_size: medium-sized
cdr3_nt: TGTGCCAGCAGTGTATCCGGGACTAGCGGGGTTCCAGATACGCAGTATTTT
cdr3_aa: CASSVSGTSGVPDTQYF

v_call: TRBV20-1
j_call: TRBJ2-2
d_call: -
clone_size: -
cdr3_nt: TGCAGTGCTTTTGGCCGGAGGAAGGGAAGCGCCGGGGAGCTGTTTTTT
cdr3_aa: CSAFGRRKGSAGELFF

v_call: TRBV29-1
j_call: TRBJ1-2
d_call: TRBD1
clone_size: many
cdr3_nt: TGCAGCGTTGGGGGGGGACAGGGCCTCCTTGGCTACACCTTC
cdr3_aa: CSVGGGQGLLGYTF

v_call: TRBV7-2
j_call: TRBJ2-7
d_call: -
clone_size: few
cdr3_nt: TGTGCCAGCAGCTTAATCGCCAGGGATTACGAGCAGTACTTC
cdr3_aa: CASSLIARDYEQYF

v_call: TRBV7-9
j_call: TRBJ2-7
d_call: TRBD1
clone_size: -
cdr3_nt: TGTGCCAGCAGCTCATGGACAGGCTACGAGCAGTACTTC
cdr3_aa: CASSSWTGYEQYF

v_call: TRBV20-1
j_call: TRBJ2-3
d_call: TRBD1
clone_size: many
cdr3_nt: TGCAGTGCCGCCCCGGGACAGGGGAAGTCAGATACGCAGTATTTT
cdr3_aa: CSAAPGQGKSDTQYF

v_call: TRBV12-3/TRBV12-4
j_call: TRBJ2-7
d_call: -
clone_size: few
cdr3_nt: TGTGCCAGCAGTTTAGATCTCTACGAGCAGTACTTC
cdr3_aa: CASSLDLYEQYF

v_call: TRBV20-1
j_call: TRBJ1-4
d_call: -
clone_size: medium-sized
cdr3_nt: TGCAGTGCTAGAAGGGGTGGATCTGAAAAACTGTTTTTT
cdr3_aa: CSARRGGSEKLFF

v_call: TRBV27
j_call: TRBJ1-2
d_call: TRBD1
clone_size: -
cdr3_nt: TGTGCCAGTATACCAAGGCCACCGGGACAGGGGGCGTGGGGCGATGGCTACACCTTC
cdr3_aa: CASIPRPPGQGAWGDGYTF

v_call: TRBV2
j_call: TRBJ2-2
d_call: -
clone_size: many
cdr3_nt: TGTGCCAGCAGTGAAGTCTCCCGAGGGGAGCTGTTTTTT
cdr3_aa: CASSEVSRGELFF

v_call: TRBV12-5
j_call: TRBJ2-6
d_call: -
clone_size: -
cdr3_nt: TGTGCTAGTGCCATAGGGGTGACTGGGGCCAACGTCCTGACTTTC
cdr3_aa: CASAIGVTGANVLTF

v_call: TRBV27
j_call: TRBJ1-5
d_call: -
clone_size: many
cdr3_nt: TGTGCCAGCAGTTCGGACAGCAACAATCAGCCCCAGCATTTT
cdr3_aa: CASSSDSNNQPQHF

v_call: TRBV11-2
j_call: TRBJ2-3
d_call: TRBD1
clone_size: many
cdr3_nt: TGTGCCAGCAGGGGGCGTGGACAGGGGTCCGATACGCAGTATTTT
cdr3_aa: CASRGRGQGSDTQYF

v_call: TRBV7-9
j_call: TRBJ2-7
d_call: -
clone_size: medium-sized
cdr3_nt: TGTGCCAGCAGCTTAAATGGCGGGGCTACCTACGAGCAGTACTTC
cdr3_aa: CASSLNGGATYEQYF

v_call: TRBV7-3
j_call: TRBJ1-1
d_call: -
clone_size: many
cdr3_nt: TGTGCCAGCAGCTTAACCCGGACAAGCGAGGAGGCTTTCTTT
cdr3_aa: CASSLTRTSEEAFF

v_call: TRBV5-1
j_call: TRBJ2-1
d_call: -
clone_size: many
cdr3_nt: TGCGCCAGCAGCTCCCTAGCGACATCTTACAATGAGCAGTTCTTC
cdr3_aa: CASSSLATSYNEQFF

v_call: TRBV20-1
j_call: TRBJ2-7
d_call: -
clone_size: -
cdr3_nt: TGCAGTGCTAGAAGTCTCGGCGAGCAGTACTTC
cdr3_aa: CSARSLGEQYF

v_call: TRBV27
j_call: TRBJ2-7
d_call: TRBD2
clone_size: many
cdr3_nt: TGTGCCAGCAGCCCGGGACTAGCGGGGGATCACTCCTACGAGCAGTACTTC
cdr3_aa: CASSPGLAGDHSYEQYF

v_call: TRBV5-1
j_call: TRBJ2-7
d_call: TRBD1
clone_size: many
cdr3_nt: TGCGCCAGCAGCACGGGACAGGGGGCGTACGAGCAGTACTTC
cdr3_aa: CASSTGQGAYEQYF

v_call: TRBV6-2/TRBV6-3
j_call: TRBJ2-7
d_call: TRBD2
clone_size: medium-sized
cdr3_nt: TGTGCCAGCAGTTACTCCGGGAGGGAGCAGTACTTC
cdr3_aa: CASSYSGREQYF

v_call: TRBV14
j_call: TRBJ2-3
d_call: TRBD1
clone_size: many
cdr3_nt: TGTGCCAGCAGCAGGTACAGGGGGACCGGAGATACGCAGTATTTT
cdr3_aa: CASSRYRGTGDTQYF

v_call: TRBV29-1
j_call: TRBJ2-5
d_call: TRBD2
clone_size: -
cdr3_nt: TGCAGCGGACTAGCGGCCCAAGAGACCCAGTACTTC
cdr3_aa: CSGLAAQETQYF

v_call: TRBV6-6
j_call: TRBJ2-7
d_call: -
clone_size: many
cdr3_nt: TGTGCCAGCAACCAGGGCGCGGAGCAGTACTTC
cdr3_aa: CASNQGAEQYF

v_call: TRBV7-9
j_call: TRBJ1-2
d_call: TRBD1
clone_size: medium-sized
cdr3_nt: TGTGCCAGCAGCTCCGGGACAGGGAACTATGGCTACACCTTC
cdr3_aa: CASSSGTGNYGYTF

v_call: TRBV27
j_call: TRBJ1-1
d_call: -
clone_size: many
cdr3_nt: TGTGCCAGCAGTTTACCAGGTATGGGTCGTACTGAAGCTTTCTTT
cdr3_aa: CASSLPGMGRTEAFF

v_call: TRBV7-2
j_call: TRBJ2-7
d_call: TRBD1
clone_size: -
cdr3_nt: TGTGCCAGCAGCTTCGGACAGGGGGGCGTCGAGCAGTACTTC
cdr3_aa: CASSFGQGGVEQYF

v_call: TRBV9
j_call: TRBJ2-1
d_call: TRBD2
clone_size: many
cdr3_nt: TGTGCCAGCAGCGTAAAGGACGGGGGGGCATTACAGTACAATGAGCAGTTCTTC
cdr3_aa: CASSVKDGGALQYNEQFF

v_call: TRBV28
j_call: TRBJ2-7
d_call: TRBD1
clone_size: many
cdr3_nt: TGTGCCAGCTCCGGGACAGGGGCCTACGAGCAGTACTTC
cdr3_aa: CASSGTGAYEQYF

v_call: TRBV18
j_call: TRBJ1-2
d_call: -
clone_size: many
cdr3_nt: TGTGCCAGCTCACCACCAGGCGTAGCTAACTATGGCTACACCTTC
cdr3_aa: CASSPPGVANYGYTF

v_call: TRBV20-1
j_call: TRBJ2-3
d_call: TRBD2
clone_size: medium-sized
cdr3_nt: TGCAGTGCTAGAGCCGGGGGGGCCGACGATACGCAGTATTTT
cdr3_aa: CSARAGGADDTQYF

v_call: TRBV7-6
j_call: TRBJ2-3
d_call: -
clone_size: many
cdr3_nt: TGTGCCAGCAGCCCCCGGATAGCGGCTGGAGATACGCAGTATTTT
cdr3_aa: CASSPRIAAGDTQYF

v_call: TRBV12-3/TRBV12-4
j_call: TRBJ1-5
d_call: -
clone_size: few
cdr3_nt: TGTGCCAGCAGTTTCCAGGGGCCCCATCAGCCCCAGCATTTT
cdr3_aa: CASSFQGPHQPQHF

v_call: TRBV28
j_call: TRBJ1-5
d_call: -
clone_size: many
cdr3_nt: TGTGCCAGCAGTTTAGAGGAGGGGCCTAGTCAGCCCCAGCATTTT
cdr3_aa: CASSLEEGPSQPQHF

v_call: TRBV7-9
j_call: TRBJ1-1
d_call: TRBD1
clone_size: many
cdr3_nt: TGTGCCAGCAGCTTCGGGACAGATGAAGCTTTCTTT
cdr3_aa: CASSFGTDEAFF

v_call: TRBV12-3/TRBV12-4
j_call: TRBJ2-5
d_call: -
clone_size: medium-sized
cdr3_nt: TGTGCCAGCAGTTTGCCCGGGAGCACAGGGGCCCAGTACTTC
cdr3_aa: CASSLPGSTGAQYF

v_call: TRBV7-9
j_call: TRBJ2-7
d_call: -
clone_size: many
cdr3_nt: TGTGCCAGCGCGGACAGATACTACGAGCAGTACTTC
cdr3_aa: CASADRYYEQYF

v_call: TRBV19
j_call: TRBJ1-6
d_call: -
clone_size: few
cdr3_nt: TGTGCCAGTAGGTCCTCCTCACTCCTCGACAGGATTAATTCACCCCTCCACTTT
cdr3_aa: CASRSSSLLDRINSPLHF

v_call: TRBV7-9
j_call: TRBJ1-3
d_call: -
clone_size: -
cdr3_nt: TGTGCCAGCAGCTTAGGGGCTTACTCTGGAAACACCATATATTTT
cdr3_aa: CASSLGAYSGNTIYF

v_call: TRBV12-3/TRBV12-4
j_call: TRBJ1-2
d_call: TRBD1
clone_size: few
cdr3_nt: TGTGCCAGCAGTTTTTTAGGGACAGGGGTGCGCGGCTACACCTTC
cdr3_aa: CASSFLGTGVRGYTF

v_call: TRBV12-5
j_call: TRBJ1-1
d_call: -
clone_size: -
cdr3_nt: TGTGCTAGTGGTTGGGGGAACACTGAAGCTTTCTTT
cdr3_aa: CASGWGNTEAFF

v_call: TRBV10-3
j_call: TRBJ1-1
d_call: TRBD1
clone_size: few
cdr3_nt: TGTGCCATCAGTGAGTTCACCGGGACAGGGTTTTACACTGAAGCTTTCTTT
cdr3_aa: CAISEFTGTGFYTEAFF